Sequencing of this TCR beta chain was carried out in a study of identical twins. Notes on this clonotype: The antigen is undetermined.

General study findings and limits: Weaker excess twin sharing was observed in beta out-of-frame sequences. Insertions were fewer in abundant cord blood beta clonotypes, whereas memory repertoires showed none of this pattern. A cross-sectional statistical analysis, not follow-up of the same donors, supported the conclusions.

Per the germline V gene, CDR1 is SEHNR and CDR2 is FQNEAQ (reference sequence). CDR3 length equals 16 residues. With 2 bases clipped from V and 7 bases from J, the junction kept 11 bases outside the gene matches. TCRdb re-derived calls from the 5' RACE reads in MiXCR, one entry per CDR3 protein. Among roughly 700,000 distinct CDR3 sequences listed, less than 10% were seen once. This same sample was also part of a study on yellow fever vaccine responses in identical twins. From that report: On the reported evidence, twins' vaccine T cell responses seemed partly convergent and partly personalized.

Sequences were obtained from PBMCs. The chain employs TRBV7-9 and TRBJ2-5; TRBD2 matches at 9 bases. This sequence was found in a woman between 18 and 30 years old in good health. The CDR3 bases are TGTGCCAGCAGCTTATATGCGGGGGGGCCTGATGTGACCCAGTACTTC. It encodes CASSLYAGGPDVTQYF.